The T cell receptor beta chain under discussion was sequenced for a study of OX40 agonist ivuxolimab in advanced cancers. Turning to the study itself: With ivuxolimab, an agonistic anti-OX40 (CD134) antibody, patients were treated. Patients treated during dose escalation were battling hepatocellular carcinoma, melanoma, renal cell or head and neck cancer.

Germline-derived CDR1 and CDR2 are SGHRS and YFSETQ. Trimming at V came to 0 bases and at J to 4 bases, leaving 2 bases not matched to a gene. CDR3 length equals 14 residues. Measured with immunoSEQ multiplex PCR; TCRdb has only the in-frame clones, and not every one. The sample lists 50,000 or so clones, over 85% seen once, with around 5.6% in the top ten. This clone was observed once. The sequencing used CD4+ or CD8+ T cells sorted from blood, collected in a trial of the OX40 agonist ivuxolimab. The TCR originated in an adult with an advanced solid tumor such as melanoma, head and neck, liver or kidney cancer. The chain has TRBV5-1 and TRBJ1-1; 8 nucleotides line up with TRBD1. CDR3 sequence (DNA): TGCGCCAGCAGCTTGGGACAGGGGCCCACTGAAGCTTTCTTT. It codes for CASSLGQGPTEAFF.